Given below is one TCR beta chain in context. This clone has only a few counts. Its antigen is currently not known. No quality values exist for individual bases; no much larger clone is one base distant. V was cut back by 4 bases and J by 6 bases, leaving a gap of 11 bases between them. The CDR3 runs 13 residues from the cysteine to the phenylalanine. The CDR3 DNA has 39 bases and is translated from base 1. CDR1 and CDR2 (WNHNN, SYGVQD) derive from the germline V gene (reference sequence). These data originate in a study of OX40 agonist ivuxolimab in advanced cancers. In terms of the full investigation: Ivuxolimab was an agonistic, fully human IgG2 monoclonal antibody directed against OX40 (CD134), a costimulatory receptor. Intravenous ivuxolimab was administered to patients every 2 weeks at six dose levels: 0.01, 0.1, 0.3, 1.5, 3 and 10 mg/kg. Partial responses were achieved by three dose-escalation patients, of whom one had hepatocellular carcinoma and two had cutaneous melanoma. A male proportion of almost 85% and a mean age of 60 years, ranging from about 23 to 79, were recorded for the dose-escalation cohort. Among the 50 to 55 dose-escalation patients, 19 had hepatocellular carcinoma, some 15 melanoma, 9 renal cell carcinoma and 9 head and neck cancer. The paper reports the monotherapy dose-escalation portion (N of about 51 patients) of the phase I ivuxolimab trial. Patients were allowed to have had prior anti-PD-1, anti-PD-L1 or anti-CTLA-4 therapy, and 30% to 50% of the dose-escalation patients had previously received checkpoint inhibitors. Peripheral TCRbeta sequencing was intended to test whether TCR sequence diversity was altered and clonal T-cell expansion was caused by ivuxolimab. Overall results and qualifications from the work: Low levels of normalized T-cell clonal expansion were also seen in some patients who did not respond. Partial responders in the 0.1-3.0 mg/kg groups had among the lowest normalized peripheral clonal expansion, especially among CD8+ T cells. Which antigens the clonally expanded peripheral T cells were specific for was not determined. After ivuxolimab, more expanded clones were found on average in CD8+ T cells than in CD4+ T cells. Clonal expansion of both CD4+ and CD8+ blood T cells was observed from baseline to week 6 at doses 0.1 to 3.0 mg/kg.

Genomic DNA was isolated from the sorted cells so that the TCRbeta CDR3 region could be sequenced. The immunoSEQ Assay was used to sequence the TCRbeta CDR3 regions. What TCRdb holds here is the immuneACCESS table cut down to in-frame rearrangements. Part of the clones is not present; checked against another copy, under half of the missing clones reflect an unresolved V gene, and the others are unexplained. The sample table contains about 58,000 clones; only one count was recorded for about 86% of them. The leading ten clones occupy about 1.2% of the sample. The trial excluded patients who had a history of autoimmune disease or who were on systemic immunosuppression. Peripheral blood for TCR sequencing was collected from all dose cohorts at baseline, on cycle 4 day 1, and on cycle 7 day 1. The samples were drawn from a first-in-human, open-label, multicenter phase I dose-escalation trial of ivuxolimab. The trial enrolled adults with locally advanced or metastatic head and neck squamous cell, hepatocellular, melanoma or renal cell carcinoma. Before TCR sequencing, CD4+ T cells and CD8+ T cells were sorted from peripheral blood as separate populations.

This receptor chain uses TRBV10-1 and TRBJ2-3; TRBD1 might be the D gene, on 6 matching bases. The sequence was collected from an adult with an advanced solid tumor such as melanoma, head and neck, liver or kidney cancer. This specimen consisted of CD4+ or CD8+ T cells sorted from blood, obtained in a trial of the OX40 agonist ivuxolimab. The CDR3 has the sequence CASSGGGKDTQYF. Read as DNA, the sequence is TGCGCCAGCAGTGGAGGGGGTAAGGATACGCAGTATTTT.